This T cell receptor beta chain was identified during a study of T cell changes during pregnancy in multiple sclerosis. Assay: immunoSEQ multiplex PCR; the TCRdb copy retains only in-frame clones and omits some. This repertoire shows around 88,000 clones, approximately 90% found once; its top ten account for approximately 2%. CDR3 size: 13 residues. Trimming took 1 base from V and 8 from J, leaving 11 bases between them. Germline V gene sequence: CDR1 LNHDA, CDR2 SQIVND (reference sequence). This clonotype was sampled from a female donor in good health, enrolled as a control in a pregnancy study. The sequencing used peripheral blood, collected after pregnancy. The V and J genes are TRBV19 and TRBJ1-2; the D gene is possibly TRBD1 (5 bases). CDR3 coding DNA: TGTGCCAGTAGTATAGGTCGACGGACAGGCTACACCTTC. It translates to CASSIGRRTGYTF.